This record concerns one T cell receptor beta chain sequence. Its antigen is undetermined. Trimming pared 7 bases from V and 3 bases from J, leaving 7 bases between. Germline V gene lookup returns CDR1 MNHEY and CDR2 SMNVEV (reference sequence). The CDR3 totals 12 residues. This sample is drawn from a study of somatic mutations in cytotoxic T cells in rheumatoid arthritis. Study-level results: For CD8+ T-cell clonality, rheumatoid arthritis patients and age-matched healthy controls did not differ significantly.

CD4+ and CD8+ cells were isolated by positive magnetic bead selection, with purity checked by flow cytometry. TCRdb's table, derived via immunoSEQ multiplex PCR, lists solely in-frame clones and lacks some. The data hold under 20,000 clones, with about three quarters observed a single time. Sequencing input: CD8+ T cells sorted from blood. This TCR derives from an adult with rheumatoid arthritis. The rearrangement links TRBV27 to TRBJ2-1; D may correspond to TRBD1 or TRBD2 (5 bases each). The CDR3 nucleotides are TGTGCCAGCATGAGGGGCTACAATGAGCAGTTCTTC. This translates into CASMRGYNEQFF.